Included here is one T cell receptor (beta chain) sequence, with context. This clone was detected only a few times. Its antigen has not been determined. There are no base qualities to consult, and no much larger clone falls within one base. The sample originates from a study of CD8+ T cells in alopecia areata (dated by TCRdb to between 2018 and 2020). General notes on the study: Treated patients were enrolled in an open-label pilot trial of oral tofacitinib, 5 to 10 mg twice daily, for moderate-to-severe alopecia areata. Patients received tofacitinib for 6 to 18 months and were then followed off drug for 6 months to check for delayed response and recurrence. The study used high-throughput TCRbeta sequencing to examine T cell clonal expansion in alopecia areata, in both the C3H/HeJ mouse model and human patients. In humans, TCRbeta sequencing was performed on scalp tissue and on sorted CD4+ and CD8+ peripheral blood T cells from healthy controls and from patients with patchy or totalis/universalis alopecia areata. Biopsies were taken from tofacitinib-treated patients at baseline and at 4 and 24 weeks of treatment, and a later scalp biopsy was taken in several of the tofacitinib-treated patients. Scalp clonality was compared among normal scalp (n=4), patchy alopecia areata scalp (n=8), and alopecia totalis/universalis scalp (n=8). RNA was obtained with the PAXgene miRNA kit for fixed scalp, the miRNeasy kit for PBMCs, and the RNeasy kit for mouse skin. TCRbeta CDR3 regions were amplified by immunoSEQ multiplex PCR with 35 Vbeta forward and 13 Jbeta reverse primers. Here is what the overall study found, with its caveats: Compared with normal scalp, lesional scalp had higher clonality and more expanded CD8+ clones, particularly in alopecia totalis/universalis, a pattern that suggests antigenic drive. Scalp TCR repertoire analysis is complicated because resident alphabeta T cells in normal human skin are also sequenced, whereas mouse skin is dominated by gammadelta T cells. Shared TCR sequences between patients were less evident than in mice, which may be partly attributable to HLA diversity in the patient population.

Library creation used the immunoSEQ multiplex PCR assay. RNA was extracted from all samples and reverse transcribed into cDNA as template for TCR sequencing. SuperScript III was used to make first-strand cDNA, primed with a 2:1 mix of oligo-dT and random hexamers. A synthetic immune receptor repertoire was used to gauge amplification bias, and whatever bias remained was removed computationally. The original pipeline was this. After raw reads were preprocessed to remove errors, the CDR3 was defined following IMGT conventions as running from the conserved cysteine to phenylalanine. Clonality was computed as 1 minus the Shannon entropy, with the entropy normalized by log2 of the number of productive unique TCRs. Whether scalp clones were CD4 or CD8 was inferred by matching scalp TCRbeta sequences against CD4 and CD8 repertoires sorted from blood. TCRdb holds this immuneACCESS table with in-frame rearrangements only. Some clones are missing; in checked studies, unresolved V genes explain under half, and the rest has no known cause. V, J and clone size reflect that table, while D and trimming were determined from the DNA. Counted in this sample were more than 95,000 clones; about two fifths of them appeared once. The ten largest clonotypes hold around 1.5% of the sample.

V ends up 6 bases short and J 2 bases short, with an unmatched junction base count of 6. The germline V gene encodes CDR1 MNHNS and CDR2 SASEGT. The CDR3 goes from the cysteine to the phenylalanine over 14 residues. Left in the record is the CDR3 DNA by itself, 42 bases read in frame from the first base. From alopecia areata patients, peripheral blood was collected along with lesional scalp punch biopsies. PBMCs were isolated by density centrifugation and stained for CD3, CD4 and CD8, and CD4+ and CD8+ T cells were sorted on a FACSAria. This clonotype was obtained from a human donor with alopecia areata. The rearranged segments are TRBV6-1 and TRBJ1-1, with 7 middle bases fitting TRBD1. The sequenced material came from CD4+ T cells sorted from blood. The nucleotides are TGTGCCAGCAGCCCGAGACAGGGAAACACTGAAGCTTTCTTT. Its protein is CASSPRQGNTEAFF.